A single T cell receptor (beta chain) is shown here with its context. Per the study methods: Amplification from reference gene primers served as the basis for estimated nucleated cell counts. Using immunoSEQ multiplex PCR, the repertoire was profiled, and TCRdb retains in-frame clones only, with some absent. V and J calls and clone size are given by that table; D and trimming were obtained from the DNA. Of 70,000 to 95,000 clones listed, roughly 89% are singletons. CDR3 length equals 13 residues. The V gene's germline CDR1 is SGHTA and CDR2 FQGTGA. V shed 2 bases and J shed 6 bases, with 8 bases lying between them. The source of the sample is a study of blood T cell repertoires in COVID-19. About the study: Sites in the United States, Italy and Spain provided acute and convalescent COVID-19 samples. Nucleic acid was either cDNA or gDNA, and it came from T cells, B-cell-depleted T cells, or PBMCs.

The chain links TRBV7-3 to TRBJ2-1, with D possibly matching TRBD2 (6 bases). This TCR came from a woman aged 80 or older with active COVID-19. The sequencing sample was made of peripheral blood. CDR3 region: CASSLEGGNEQFF. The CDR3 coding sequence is TGTGCCAGCAGCTTAGAGGGAGGCAATGAGCAGTTCTTC.